This is a list of T cell receptor beta chains from one sample in a study of PD-L1 blockade in urothelial cancer. TCRdb keeps only in-frame clones here, not all; method: immunoSEQ multiplex PCR. The sample lists 50,000 to 65,000 clones, approximately 81% occurring once. The source material was PBMCs, sampled around atezolizumab (anti-PD-L1) treatment. The receptors shown here come from a man in his sixties or seventies with urothelial cancer. CDR3s include the opening cysteine and the closing phenylalanine or tryptophan.

J gene: TRBJ2-3; V gene: TRBV7-9; CDR3 protein: CASSLAAGAISTDTQYF
J gene: TRBJ2-7; V gene: TRBV29-1; CDR3 protein: CSVGTGGSTYEQYF
J gene: TRBJ1-3; V gene: TRBV18; CDR3 protein: CASSPTGKPLSGNTIYF
J gene: TRBJ2-7; V gene: TRBV4-1; CDR3 protein: CASSQLPGPGAYEQYF
J gene: TRBJ1-1; V gene: TRBV30; CDR3 protein: CAWSVQLNTEAFF
J gene: TRBJ1-2; V gene: TRBV9; CDR3 protein: CASSVDGYGYTF
J gene: TRBJ2-5; V gene: TRBV5-4; CDR3 protein: CASSLGLAGVRETQYF
J gene: TRBJ2-2; V gene: TRBV28; CDR3 protein: CATDRRVTGELFF
J gene: TRBJ2-3; V gene: TRBV19; CDR3 protein: CASSHYRLLSDTQYF
J gene: TRBJ1-3; V gene: TRBV29-1; CDR3 protein: CSVDWGLGNTIYF
J gene: TRBJ2-3; V gene: TRBV30; CDR3 protein: CAWSPGQGADTQYF
J gene: TRBJ2-4; V gene: TRBV6-6; CDR3 protein: CASSYPGTAAKNIQYF
J gene: TRBJ2-7; V gene: TRBV30; CDR3 protein: CAWSGQGSEQYF
J gene: TRBJ1-4; V gene: TRBV29-1; CDR3 protein: CSVDRGNEKLFF
J gene: TRBJ2-1; V gene: TRBV6-1; CDR3 protein: CASSDLAQSYNEQFF
J gene: TRBJ2-7; V gene: TRBV5-1; CDR3 protein: CASTDRGGEQYF
J gene: TRBJ2-7; V gene: TRBV7-6; CDR3 protein: CASSPGTIYEQYF
J gene: TRBJ1-1; V gene: TRBV4-1; CDR3 protein: CASSPYFWAFF
J gene: TRBJ2-7; V gene: TRBV5-4; CDR3 protein: CASSWIGVEREYF
J gene: TRBJ2-7; V gene: TRBV27; CDR3 protein: CASSLTPRVEQYF
J gene: TRBJ1-5; V gene: TRBV18; CDR3 protein: CASSPPGQGSNQPQHF
J gene: TRBJ2-3; V gene: TRBV19; CDR3 protein: CASSPGTSGNTDTQYF
J gene: TRBJ1-2; V gene: TRBV5-1; CDR3 protein: CASRSTTNYGYTF
J gene: TRBJ1-2; V gene: TRBV19; CDR3 protein: CASIGRGARYGYTF
J gene: TRBJ1-3; V gene: TRBV4-1; CDR3 protein: CASSQVRQNTIYF
J gene: TRBJ2-1; V gene: TRBV11-2; CDR3 protein: CASSGRTSGRINPFF
J gene: TRBJ2-7; V gene: TRBV18; CDR3 protein: CASSPEGWDRSFYEQYF
J gene: TRBJ2-2; V gene: TRBV5-1; CDR3 protein: CASSPTLPGQGMTGELFF
J gene: TRBJ1-2; V gene: TRBV5-1; CDR3 protein: CASSSTSGQINYGYTF
J gene: TRBJ1-2; V gene: TRBV28; CDR3 protein: CASSPPSRAYGYTF
J gene: TRBJ2-2; V gene: TRBV2; CDR3 protein: CASSHPPIRAGGPGTGELFF
J gene: TRBJ2-5; V gene: TRBV2; CDR3 protein: CASSEREGSIKTQYF
J gene: TRBJ1-5; V gene: TRBV19; CDR3 protein: CASSIQGAPNSNQPQHF
J gene: TRBJ2-7; V gene: TRBV5-1; CDR3 protein: CASSLAGTTNEQYF
J gene: TRBJ1-1; V gene: TRBV25-1; CDR3 protein: CASSDWTGWGTEAFF
J gene: TRBJ1-4; V gene: TRBV4-1; CDR3 protein: CASSQGNSRARVEKLFF
J gene: TRBJ2-7; V gene: TRBV28; CDR3 protein: CASSLWSPGGFYEQYF
J gene: TRBJ2-1; V gene: TRBV5-8; CDR3 protein: CASSPGSGRMVDEQFF
J gene: TRBJ1-2; V gene: TRBV7-3; CDR3 protein: CASSPKSGDRDGYTF
J gene: TRBJ1-1; V gene: TRBV7-2; CDR3 protein: CASSAYRDSEAFF
J gene: TRBJ2-5; V gene: TRBV5-6; CDR3 protein: CASSSYLEIRYTQYF
J gene: TRBJ1-2; V gene: TRBV5-1; CDR3 protein: CASRYNDRGFYGYTF
J gene: TRBJ2-7; V gene: TRBV2; CDR3 protein: CASSFMSYEQYF
J gene: TRBJ2-2; V gene: TRBV5-1; CDR3 protein: CASKEGPNTGELFF
J gene: TRBJ2-7; V gene: TRBV27; CDR3 protein: CASRMTSAALGYEQYF
J gene: TRBJ2-2; V gene: TRBV5-1; CDR3 protein: CASSWLAGGATGELFF
J gene: TRBJ2-7; V gene: TRBV7-9; CDR3 protein: CASTPGREDEQYF
J gene: TRBJ1-1; V gene: TRBV9; CDR3 protein: CASSVEGAPTEAFF
J gene: TRBJ2-1; V gene: TRBV25-1; CDR3 protein: CASSERLAGEGEQFF
J gene: TRBJ2-3; V gene: TRBV6-1; CDR3 protein: CASRFRRADTQYF
J gene: TRBJ1-5; V gene: TRBV2; CDR3 protein: CASKSQGASNQPQHF